This TCR beta chain was found in a study of blood T cell repertoires in COVID-19. About the research overall: COVID-19 samples collected from the United States, Italy and Spain covered acute and convalescent phases.

Germline V gene sequence: CDR1 DFQATT, CDR2 SNEGSKA (reference sequence). Trimming shortened V by 3 bases and J by 3 bases, and 14 bases separated the two germline ends. This CDR3 comprises 14 residues. In the original workflow: The authors estimated nucleated cell counts from reference gene primer amplification. The method was immunoSEQ multiplex PCR; TCRdb's version includes in-frame clones alone and lacks a portion of them. D and trimming come from the DNA, and the V and J calls and clone size come from that table. There are about 350,000 clones in the sample; 85% to 90% occur only once, and over 1% lies in the top ten.

This receptor was obtained from a woman younger than 45 who had been exposed to COVID-19. Sequencing used PBMCs or T cells enriched from blood (not recorded which). The gene calls are TRBV20-1 and TRBJ1-1; D might be TRBD1 (6 bases). The CDR3 DNA sequence: TGCAGTGCTAGTCTTCGAGGGGGGGACACTGAAGCTTTCTTT. It codes for CSASLRGGDTEAFF.